Listed below are T cell receptor beta chains from one sample, sequenced in a study of T cell responses to AZD1222 COVID-19 vaccine. Produced via immunoSEQ multiplex PCR; TCRdb's table is partial and in-frame only. In the table there are fewer than 65,000 clones, around 80% of which are singletons. The sample here was peripheral blood, taken on day 0 of AZD1222 vaccination. The receptors derive from an adult in good health. The CDR3 runs from the conserved cysteine through the conserved F or W. A D gene is named only where the DNA matches it firmly. Only part of the rows carry a size: once, few, many, or a class if the clone is expanded.

TRBV4-3	TRBJ1-2	.	.	TGCGCCAGCAGCCAAGACCCAGACTTTAACTATGGCTACACCTTC	CASSQDPDFNYGYTF
TRBV5-4	TRBJ2-7	TRBD2	.	TGTGCCAGCAGCTCACCGGGACTAGCCTCCTACGAGCAGTACTTC	CASSSPGLASYEQYF
TRBV19	TRBJ1-4	.	.	TGTGCCAGTAGTACCCTCCCGGGCAGCCGGGAACTGTTTTTT	CASSTLPGSRELFF
TRBV7-2	TRBJ2-7	TRBD1	.	TGTGCCAGCAGCAACCGACAGGGTTCCTACGAGCAGTACTTC	CASSNRQGSYEQYF
TRBV7-2	TRBJ2-4	.	.	TGTGCCAGCAGCTCCAACGGACTCGGGGTCAAAAACATTCAGTACTTC	CASSSNGLGVKNIQYF
TRBV28	TRBJ1-1	.	once	TGTGCCAGCAGCCCGGGGGGTAGGGGTTTGACGAACACTGAAGCTTTCTTT	CASSPGGRGLTNTEAFF
TRBV27	TRBJ1-6	TRBD1	.	TGTGCCAGCGGTCAACAGGGGGGTAATTCACCCCTCCACTTT	CASGQQGGNSPLHF
TRBV7-2	TRBJ2-2	.	.	TGTGCCAGCAGCGCCCCACGAAGCCCCTGGGAGCTGTTTTTT	CASSAPRSPWELFF
TRBV28	TRBJ1-2	.	once	TGTGCCAGCAGTTTTGGGGGTTTTGCTGGTGGCTACACCTTC	CASSFGGFAGGYTF
TRBV18	TRBJ1-2	TRBD1	.	TGTGCCAGCTCACCCTACGGACAGGGGAACTATGGCTACACCTTC	CASSPYGQGNYGYTF
TRBV5-1	TRBJ2-3	TRBD2	.	TGCGCCAGCAGCATTTCCGGGACTAGTGTAGATACGCAGTATTTT	CASSISGTSVDTQYF
TRBV7-9	TRBJ2-3	.	.	TGTGCCAGCAGCTTGGCCGGGAGAGCCACAGATACGCAGTATTTT	CASSLAGRATDTQYF
TRBV4-1	TRBJ2-4	TRBD1	.	TGCGCCAGCAGCCAAGAACTTTGGACAGGGGAAAACATTCAGTACTTC	CASSQELWTGENIQYF